A selection of T cell receptor beta chains follows, all from one sample in a study of blood T cell repertoires in COVID-19. The method was immunoSEQ multiplex PCR; TCRdb's version includes in-frame clones alone and lacks a portion of them. Here the sample spans around 60,000 clones, roughly four fifths being singletons. The sequencing sample was made of peripheral blood. These receptors all stem from a man older than 75 with acute or convalescent COVID-19. CDR3s include the opening cysteine and the closing phenylalanine or tryptophan. A D gene is named only where the DNA matches it firmly. Some rows have no size entry. The others give once, few or many, or a class for an expanded clone.

>TRBV4-1|TRBD1|TRBJ1-1|-
CASSRGQGIVETEAFF
TGCGCCAGCAGCCGGGGACAGGGGATAGTAGAAACTGAAGCTTTCTTT
>TRBV14|-|TRBJ1-2|-
CASSQDWKERGYTF
TGTGCCAGCAGCCAAGATTGGAAGGAGAGGGGCTACACCTTC
>TRBV19|TRBD1|TRBJ2-5|-
CASSILGTGAGETQYF
TGTGCCAGTAGTATATTAGGGACAGGGGCGGGGGAGACCCAGTACTTC
>TRBV7-9|-|TRBJ1-6|-
CASRQTTNNSPLHF
TGTGCCAGCAGGCAGACTACCAATAATTCACCCCTCCACTTT
>TRBV6-5|TRBD2|TRBJ2-3|-
CASSQSGGVDTQYF
TGTGCCAGCAGTCAAAGCGGGGGGGTAGATACGCAGTATTTT
>TRBV4-1|TRBD2|TRBJ2-7|once
CASSRSWGGSSYEQYF
TGCGCCAGCAGCCGCAGTTGGGGGGGGAGCTCCTACGAGCAGTACTTC
>TRBV30|-|TRBJ1-6|few
CAWSVHRQATSRILNSPLHF
TGTGCCTGGAGTGTCCACAGACAGGCGACCTCCCGAATTCTGAATTCACCCCTCCACTTT
>TRBV7-6|-|TRBJ1-6|-
CASSLAGGYNSPLHF
TGTGCCAGCAGCTTAGCCGGAGGTTATAATTCACCCCTCCACTTT
>TRBV5-6|-|TRBJ1-5|-
CASSLFDGRNNQPQHF
TGTGCCAGCAGCCTTTTTGACGGGAGGAACAATCAGCCCCAGCATTTT
>TRBV30|-|TRBJ1-2|-
CAWSSRGDGGYTF
TGTGCCTGGAGCTCCAGGGGCGACGGCGGCTACACCTTC
>TRBV30|-|TRBJ1-2|-
CAWSLGASANYGYTF
TGTGCCTGGAGTCTAGGGGCCTCAGCTAACTATGGCTACACCTTC
>TRBV5-1|-|TRBJ2-3|-
CASSQSSGTDTQYF
TGCGCCAGCAGTCAGAGTAGCGGCACAGATACGCAGTATTTT
>TRBV19|-|TRBJ1-3|-
CASTDRRNTIYF
TGTGCCAGCACCGACAGGAGAAACACCATATATTTT
>TRBV19|-|TRBJ1-2|few
CASSSRRTPAGYTF
TGTGCCAGTAGTAGCCGGAGGACGCCAGCAGGCTACACCTTC
>TRBV2|-|TRBJ2-6|-
CASFRDIGLGANVLTF
TGTGCCAGCTTCAGGGACATTGGCTTGGGGGCCAACGTCCTGACTTTC
>TRBV19|TRBD1|TRBJ1-2|-
CASSSSGQVLGYTF
TGTGCCAGTAGTTCCTCGGGACAGGTCCTGGGCTACACCTTC
>TRBV4-1|-|TRBJ1-3|-
CASSQGRGYSGNTIYF
TGCGCCAGCAGCCAGGGCCGGGGTTACTCTGGAAACACCATATATTTT
>TRBV7-9|TRBD1|TRBJ1-1|once
CASSLAGTANTEAFF
TGTGCCAGCAGCTTAGCCGGGACAGCGAACACTGAAGCTTTCTTT
>TRBV29-1|-|TRBJ1-1|-
CSGLGTTNTEAFF
TGCAGTGGACTTGGGACAACGAACACTGAAGCTTTCTTT
>TRBV7-8|-|TRBJ1-5|-
CASSPGPGGIGNQPQHF
TGTGCCAGCAGCCCAGGGCCAGGTGGTATTGGCAATCAGCCCCAGCATTTT
>TRBV9|-|TRBJ2-7|-
CASSVSAGSSYEQYF
TGTGCCAGCAGCGTTTCGGCAGGAAGTTCCTACGAGCAGTACTTC
>TRBV6-5|-|TRBJ1-2|-
CASSYMQGRSYTF
TGTGCCAGCAGTTACATGCAGGGGCGCAGCTACACCTTC
>TRBV19|-|TRBJ1-2|-
CASSPTLTATNYGYTF
TGTGCCAGTAGCCCGACACTGACGGCTACTAACTATGGCTACACCTTC
>TRBV10-3|-|TRBJ2-4|-
CAISDRVRTKNIQYF
TGTGCCATCAGTGACAGGGTTAGGACCAAAAACATTCAGTACTTC
>TRBV7-2|TRBD1|TRBJ1-5|once
CASSLYRGPRQPQHF
TGTGCCAGCAGCTTATACAGGGGGCCCCGTCAGCCCCAGCATTTT
>TRBV5-4|-|TRBJ1-1|once
CASSQGMSNTEAFF
TGTGCCAGCAGCCAGGGGATGTCGAACACTGAAGCTTTCTTT
>TRBV13|-|TRBJ2-7|-
CASSLEGDEQYF
TGTGCCAGCAGCTTAGAGGGGGACGAGCAGTACTTC
>TRBV4-1|TRBD1|TRBJ1-2|-
CASSQHPGGTGGDYGYTF
TGCGCCAGCAGCCAACACCCGGGCGGGACAGGTGGGGACTATGGCTACACCTTC
>TRBV19|-|TRBJ1-5|-
CASTLWGRGSNQPQHF
TGTGCCAGTACCCTTTGGGGAAGGGGTAGCAATCAGCCCCAGCATTTT
>TRBV6-2/TRBV6-3|-|TRBJ1-2|-
CASSPLWGGNYGYTF
TGTGCCAGCAGTCCCTTATGGGGGGGGAACTATGGCTACACCTTC
>TRBV3-1/TRBV3-2|TRBD1|TRBJ1-2|few
CASSQVTGADYGYTF
TGTGCCAGCAGCCAGGTGACAGGGGCGGACTATGGCTACACCTTC
>TRBV10-1|TRBD1|TRBJ1-5|-
CASQGDSNQPQHF
TGCGCCAGCCAGGGGGATAGCAATCAGCCCCAGCATTTT
>TRBV6-5|TRBD1|TRBJ1-1|-
CASSKEGGRVTEAFF
TGTGCCAGCAGCAAAGAAGGGGGCAGGGTGACTGAAGCTTTCTTT
>TRBV20-1|TRBD1|TRBJ2-1|-
CSASGQVYNEQFF
TGCAGTGCCAGTGGACAGGTCTACAATGAGCAGTTCTTC
>TRBV3-1/TRBV3-2|-|TRBJ1-2|-
CASSQDHSGVYGYTF
TGTGCCAGCAGCCAAGACCACAGCGGGGTCTACGGCTACACCTTC
>TRBV6-1|-|TRBJ2-2|-
CASSEEGENTGELFF
TGTGCCAGCAGTGAAGAGGGAGAGAACACCGGGGAGCTGTTTTTT
>TRBV18|-|TRBJ2-5|-
CASSRNLGRTPRLETQYF
TGTGCCAGCTCACGGAATCTTGGACGGACACCCAGGTTGGAGACCCAGTACTTC
>TRBV19|-|TRBJ2-4|once
CASTPSGAGDDKNIQYF
TGTGCCAGTACCCCATCAGGGGCAGGGGACGACAAAAACATTCAGTACTTC
>TRBV12-3/TRBV12-4|-|TRBJ1-2|-
CASSFQRSGYTF
TGTGCCAGCAGTTTTCAGCGGTCTGGCTACACCTTC
>TRBV10-2|TRBD1|TRBJ1-2|-
CASSGTGDYGYTF
TGCGCCAGCAGTGGGACAGGGGACTATGGCTACACCTTC
>TRBV30|-|TRBJ1-2|-
CAWSVTRGYGYTF
TGTGCCTGGAGTGTAACTCGGGGTTATGGCTACACCTTC
>TRBV11-2|-|TRBJ1-2|-
CASSSPTTGKLLYGYTF
TGTGCCAGCAGCTCACCCACCACAGGGAAACTCCTCTATGGCTACACCTTC
>TRBV3-1/TRBV3-2|-|TRBJ1-2|-
CASSTRLTLTKRYTF
TGTGCCAGCAGCACTAGGCTGACGTTAACAAAGCGTTACACCTTC
>TRBV28|-|TRBJ1-1|-
CASRDTNTEAFF
TGTGCCAGCAGGGACACCAACACTGAAGCTTTCTTT
>TRBV6-5|TRBD2|TRBJ2-1|-
CASQAGGPRNEQFF
TGTGCCAGCCAAGCGGGGGGCCCGCGGAATGAGCAGTTCTTC
>TRBV29-1|-|TRBJ2-1|-
CSGGMGDTDWDEQFF
TGCAGCGGGGGTATGGGGGACACGGACTGGGATGAGCAGTTCTTC
>TRBV11-3|TRBD2|TRBJ2-2|-
CASRGTSATGELFF
TGTGCCAGCAGAGGGACTAGCGCGACCGGGGAGCTGTTTTTT
>TRBV14|-|TRBJ1-1|-
CASSQGRRPMNTEAFF
TGTGCCAGCAGCCAAGGGAGGAGACCCATGAACACTGAAGCTTTCTTT
>TRBV2|TRBD1|TRBJ1-2|-
CASSTGQNYGYTF
TGTGCCAGCAGTACGGGACAGAACTATGGCTACACCTTC
>TRBV10-3|TRBD1|TRBJ1-5|-
CAISETGGGGQPQHF
TGTGCCATCAGTGAGACAGGGGGCGGAGGTCAGCCCCAGCATTTT
>TRBV4-1|TRBD2|TRBJ2-1|-
CASSQVRGVSYNEQFF
TGCGCCAGCAGCCAGGTGCGGGGGGTCTCCTACAATGAGCAGTTCTTC
>TRBV11-3|-|TRBJ1-2|-
CASSLGQHYGYTF
TGTGCCAGCAGCTTAGGACAGCACTATGGCTACACCTTC
>TRBV5-4|-|TRBJ1-1|-
CASSLGGASTEAFF
TGTGCCAGCAGCTTGGGGGGCGCGAGCACTGAAGCTTTCTTT